This T cell receptor (beta chain) was found in a study of T cell repertoires in cytomegalovirus infection (dated by TCRdb to the late 2010s). The study in broad terms: The peptide stimulations were aimed at well-studied HLA-B-restricted epitopes as well as recently identified HLA-C-restricted CMV epitopes, whose presentation resists viral immunomodulation. Donor HLA type was relevant to the analysis, as public TCR beta signatures indicated carriage of CMV infection together with the matching HLA type. Overall results and qualifications from the work: The ex vivo response was dominated by HLA-C-restricted CMV-specific TCR beta clonotypes, which also provided the single most frequent clonotype in two of eight donors. In both this cohort and an independent roughly 330-donor cohort, the cumulative frequency of public TCR beta family members distinguished carriers of CMV infection plus the relevant HLA type.

CDR1 and CDR2 were assigned from the germline V gene (reference sequence) as SEHNR and FQNEAQ. V and J are truncated by 2 bases and 5 bases respectively, leaving an intervening sequence of 7 bases. The CDR3 starts with the cysteine, ends with the phenylalanine, and has 12 residues. Only the CDR3 region is kept as DNA, spanning 36 bases read in frame from base 1. Taken with the paper, the label for treatment or condition translates to: in vitro stimulation with specific CMV peptide epitopes to enrich CMV-specific T cells. Details on this clonotype: Its antigen is not yet known. Within one base of it there is no much larger clone, and no base qualities were kept.

The run used an Illumina HiSeq 1500. TCRdb reprocessed the public reads (quality trimming at Q25 with fastp, clone calling with MiXCR) and kept in-frame beta chains. Rows matching on CDR3 protein sequence are summarized as one entry with the most common DNA and genes. The sample contains 700,000 to 850,000 distinct CDR3 sequences, approximately 30% of them found a single time. Of the sample, around 12% is held by the ten largest clones. The sequence links TRBV7-9 to TRBJ2-7; no D segment can be confidently identified. The material sequenced was cultured CD8+ T cells from PBMCs, taken from culture after CMV antigen stimulation. The TCR originated in a human donor in good health (CMV status not recorded). Some clones in this sample may be carry-over from other donors' samples. Here the CDR3 is given as CASSLLRNEQYF. The DNA sequence is given as TGTGCCAGCAGCTTATTGAGGAACGAGCAGTACTTC.